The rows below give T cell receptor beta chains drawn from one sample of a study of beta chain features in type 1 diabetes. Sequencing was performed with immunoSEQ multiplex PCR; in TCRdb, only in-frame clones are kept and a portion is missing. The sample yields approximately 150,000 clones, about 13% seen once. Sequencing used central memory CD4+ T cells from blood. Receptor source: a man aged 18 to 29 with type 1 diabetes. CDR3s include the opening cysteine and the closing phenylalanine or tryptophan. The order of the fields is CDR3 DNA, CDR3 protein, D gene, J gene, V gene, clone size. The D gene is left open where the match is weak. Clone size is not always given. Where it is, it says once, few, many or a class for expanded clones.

CDR3nt: TGTGCCAGCAGCCGAGGCACTTCAGGTCGTGCTGAAGCTTTCTTT; CDR3aa: CASSRGTSGRAEAFF; d_gene: NA; j_gene: TRBJ1-1; v_gene: TRBV5-6; abundance: NA
CDR3nt: TGTGCCTGGACTAGCGGGGCAGATACGCAGTATTTT; CDR3aa: CAWTSGADTQYF; d_gene: TRBD2; j_gene: TRBJ2-3; v_gene: TRBV30; abundance: many
CDR3nt: TGTGCCAGCAGTTGGGCCCGAGCGGGGCAGTTCTTC; CDR3aa: CASSWARAGQFF; d_gene: NA; j_gene: TRBJ2-1; v_gene: TRBV28; abundance: few
CDR3nt: TGTGCCAGCAGCCAAGGGGTAAGCGGGGAAGATACGCAGTATTTT; CDR3aa: CASSQGVSGEDTQYF; d_gene: TRBD2; j_gene: TRBJ2-3; v_gene: TRBV7-2; abundance: NA
CDR3nt: TGTGCCAGCAGTTTTTTAGCGGGCCCAACTAACAATGAGCAGTTCTTC; CDR3aa: CASSFLAGPTNNEQFF; d_gene: TRBD2; j_gene: TRBJ2-1; v_gene: TRBV6-5; abundance: NA
CDR3nt: TGTGCCAGCAGCTTGGTCGGGGCGAATCAGCCCCAGCATTTT; CDR3aa: CASSLVGANQPQHF; d_gene: NA; j_gene: TRBJ1-5; v_gene: TRBV5-6; abundance: NA
CDR3nt: TGCGCCAGCAGCCCCGCAGGTGGAGCGGGGGGGCCTAATGAGCAGTTCTTC; CDR3aa: CASSPAGGAGGPNEQFF; d_gene: TRBD2; j_gene: TRBJ2-1; v_gene: TRBV5-1; abundance: few
CDR3nt: TGCGCCAGCAGCCACCAGACAGCTAACACTGAAGCTTTCTTT; CDR3aa: CASSHQTANTEAFF; d_gene: NA; j_gene: TRBJ1-1; v_gene: TRBV4-1; abundance: NA
CDR3nt: TGTGCCAGCAGCCGGGGTATGGAGGGGGCAGATACGCAGTATTTT; CDR3aa: CASSRGMEGADTQYF; d_gene: NA; j_gene: TRBJ2-3; v_gene: TRBV6-5; abundance: NA
CDR3nt: TGCAGCGTTGAGATCGGGGGGGCCACAGATACGCAGTATTTT; CDR3aa: CSVEIGGATDTQYF; d_gene: TRBD2; j_gene: TRBJ2-3; v_gene: TRBV29-1; abundance: NA
CDR3nt: TGTGCCAGTAGTATCGCCGACAGGAGCTCCTATAATTCACCCCTCCACTTT; CDR3aa: CASSIADRSSYNSPLHF; d_gene: NA; j_gene: TRBJ1-6; v_gene: TRBV19; abundance: few
CDR3nt: TGTGCCAGCAGCTTGGCCCCACAGGGGGCTGGAGATACGCAGTATTTT; CDR3aa: CASSLAPQGAGDTQYF; d_gene: TRBD1; j_gene: TRBJ2-3; v_gene: TRBV7-9; abundance: NA
CDR3nt: TGCAGCGTTGATGCGCAGCCAGTAGACAATCAGCCCCAGCATTTT; CDR3aa: CSVDAQPVDNQPQHF; d_gene: NA; j_gene: TRBJ1-5; v_gene: TRBV29-1; abundance: few
CDR3nt: TGTGCCAGCGGCCGGCCAGGGAACTATGGCTACACCTTC; CDR3aa: CASGRPGNYGYTF; d_gene: NA; j_gene: TRBJ1-2; v_gene: TRBV28; abundance: NA
CDR3nt: TGTGCCAGCAGTGAACAGACGAACACTGAAGCTTTCTTT; CDR3aa: CASSEQTNTEAFF; d_gene: NA; j_gene: TRBJ1-1; v_gene: TRBV6-1; abundance: NA
CDR3nt: TGTGCCAGCAGTCGAACCCATTCACCCCTCCACTTT; CDR3aa: CASSRTHSPLHF; d_gene: NA; j_gene: TRBJ1-6; v_gene: TRBV25-1; abundance: NA
CDR3nt: TGTGCCACCAGCAGAGATTGGGGTAGCAATCAGCCCCAGCATTTT; CDR3aa: CATSRDWGSNQPQHF; d_gene: NA; j_gene: TRBJ1-5; v_gene: TRBV15; abundance: few
CDR3nt: TGTGCCAGCAGTTCGTGGGGAGACAGTGGGTCCTACGAGCAGTACTTC; CDR3aa: CASSSWGDSGSYEQYF; d_gene: NA; j_gene: TRBJ2-7; v_gene: TRBV25-1; abundance: NA
CDR3nt: TGTGCCAGCAGCTTCGAGGCCCCTATGAACACTGAAGCTTTCTTT; CDR3aa: CASSFEAPMNTEAFF; d_gene: NA; j_gene: TRBJ1-1; v_gene: TRBV7-9; abundance: few
CDR3nt: TGTGCCAGCAGCCCCACGACAGCCTATGGCTACACCTTC; CDR3aa: CASSPTTAYGYTF; d_gene: NA; j_gene: TRBJ1-2; v_gene: TRBV11-2; abundance: NA
CDR3nt: TGTGCCAGCAGCCAAGATCTGGGGCCGGGTTTCTTT; CDR3aa: CASSQDLGPGFF; d_gene: NA; j_gene: TRBJ1-1; v_gene: TRBV4-2; abundance: few
CDR3nt: TGTGCCAGCAGTGAAAGTTCAGGGCCCGATAACAATTCACCCCTCCACTTT; CDR3aa: CASSESSGPDNNSPLHF; d_gene: NA; j_gene: TRBJ1-6; v_gene: TRBV2; abundance: few
CDR3nt: TGTGCCTGGAGTGTTATCTCGGACACTGAAGCTTTCTTT; CDR3aa: CAWSVISDTEAFF; d_gene: NA; j_gene: TRBJ1-1; v_gene: TRBV30; abundance: NA
CDR3nt: TGTGCCAGCATCGGCACAGATACGCAGTATTTT; CDR3aa: CASIGTDTQYF; d_gene: NA; j_gene: TRBJ2-3; v_gene: TRBV28; abundance: NA
CDR3nt: TGTGCCAGCAGCTTCACAGCAGGGGGCACAGGTGGTTCACCCCTCCACTTT; CDR3aa: CASSFTAGGTGGSPLHF; d_gene: TRBD1; j_gene: TRBJ1-6; v_gene: TRBV7-2; abundance: many
CDR3nt: TGTGCCAGCAGTGGACAGGTCTATGGCTACACCTTC; CDR3aa: CASSGQVYGYTF; d_gene: NA; j_gene: TRBJ1-2; v_gene: TRBV25-1; abundance: NA
CDR3nt: TGTGCCTGGAGCGGACGACATTCACCCCTCCACTTT; CDR3aa: CAWSGRHSPLHF; d_gene: NA; j_gene: TRBJ1-6; v_gene: TRBV30; abundance: NA
CDR3nt: TGTGCCAGCAGCCCGCTCGGCGGGGCCACGAACACCGGGGAGCTGTTTTTT; CDR3aa: CASSPLGGATNTGELFF; d_gene: NA; j_gene: TRBJ2-2; v_gene: TRBV9; abundance: few
CDR3nt: TGTGCCAGCAGCGTAGCCGCAATGTACTCCTACGAGCAGTACTTC; CDR3aa: CASSVAAMYSYEQYF; d_gene: NA; j_gene: TRBJ2-7; v_gene: TRBV7-2; abundance: many
CDR3nt: TGTGCCAGCTCACCACAGGGGGCCGAGCTGCAGACCCAGTACTTC; CDR3aa: CASSPQGAELQTQYF; d_gene: TRBD1; j_gene: TRBJ2-5; v_gene: TRBV18; abundance: NA
CDR3nt: TGTGCCAGCCTACCACAGGGATGGGGTGAAAAACTGTTTTTT; CDR3aa: CASLPQGWGEKLFF; d_gene: NA; j_gene: TRBJ1-4; v_gene: TRBV6-1; abundance: many
CDR3nt: TGTGCCAGCTCACCGGGAGTGAACACTGAAGCTTTCTTT; CDR3aa: CASSPGVNTEAFF; d_gene: NA; j_gene: TRBJ1-1; v_gene: TRBV18; abundance: few
CDR3nt: TGTGCCAGCAGCCTCCTTCGGGGGGATTATGGGTCACCCCTCCACTTT; CDR3aa: CASSLLRGDYGSPLHF; d_gene: NA; j_gene: TRBJ1-6; v_gene: TRBV14; abundance: NA
CDR3nt: TGTGCCAGCAGTTTTGGCGGGTCCGGGAACACTGAAGCTTTCTTT; CDR3aa: CASSFGGSGNTEAFF; d_gene: NA; j_gene: TRBJ1-1; v_gene: TRBV27; abundance: few
CDR3nt: TGCGCCAGCAGTCACCGGGGGTTGCAGGGGGCGTCTTCTGGGGCCAACGTCCTGACTTTC; CDR3aa: CASSHRGLQGASSGANVLTF; d_gene: TRBD1; j_gene: TRBJ2-6; v_gene: TRBV23-1; abundance: NA
CDR3nt: TGTGCCAGCAGAGGACAGGGAGGGGCCGGGGAGCAGTACTTC; CDR3aa: CASRGQGGAGEQYF; d_gene: NA; j_gene: TRBJ2-7; v_gene: TRBV27; abundance: NA
CDR3nt: TGTGCCTGGAGTAAAACTAGCGGTTACAATGAGCAGTTCTTC; CDR3aa: CAWSKTSGYNEQFF; d_gene: TRBD2; j_gene: TRBJ2-1; v_gene: TRBV30; abundance: NA
CDR3nt: TGCAGCGTCGAGGGACGGACGTACGAGCAGTACTTC; CDR3aa: CSVEGRTYEQYF; d_gene: NA; j_gene: TRBJ2-7; v_gene: TRBV29-1; abundance: few
CDR3nt: TGTGCCTTCCGAACCCCAGGGGGTGGCTACACCTTC; CDR3aa: CAFRTPGGGYTF; d_gene: TRBD1; j_gene: TRBJ1-2; v_gene: TRBV28; abundance: NA
CDR3nt: TGTGCCAGCAGTACCCGGACAGGGGCCCCCTACTACGGGCAGTACTTC; CDR3aa: CASSTRTGAPYYGQYF; d_gene: TRBD1; j_gene: TRBJ2-7; v_gene: TRBV25-1; abundance: few